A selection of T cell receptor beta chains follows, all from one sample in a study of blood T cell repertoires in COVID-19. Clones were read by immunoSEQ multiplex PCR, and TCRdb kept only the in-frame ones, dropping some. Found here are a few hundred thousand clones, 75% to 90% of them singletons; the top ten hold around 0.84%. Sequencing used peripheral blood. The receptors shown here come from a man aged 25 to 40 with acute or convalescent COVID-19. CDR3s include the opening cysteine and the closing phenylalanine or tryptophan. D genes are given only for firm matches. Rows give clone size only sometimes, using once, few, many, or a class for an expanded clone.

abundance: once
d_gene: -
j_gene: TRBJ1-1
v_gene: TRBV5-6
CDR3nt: TGTGCCAGCAGCTTGGAGGCGGCTACACAAGCTTTCTTT
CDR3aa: CASSLEAATQAFF

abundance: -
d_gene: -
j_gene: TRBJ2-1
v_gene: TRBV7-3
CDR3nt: TGTGCCAGCAGCTTAACCCCATGGAGCTCCTACAATGAGCAGTTCTTC
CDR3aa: CASSLTPWSSYNEQFF

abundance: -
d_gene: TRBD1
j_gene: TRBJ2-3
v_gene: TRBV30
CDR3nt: TGTGCCTGGAGTCCGGACAGGGGAAGGTATTTT
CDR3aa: CAWSPDRGRYF

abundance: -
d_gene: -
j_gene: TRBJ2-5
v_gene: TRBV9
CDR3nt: TGTGCCAGCCCGGGGGGCGAGAAAGGAGAGACCCAGTACTTC
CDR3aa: CASPGGEKGETQYF

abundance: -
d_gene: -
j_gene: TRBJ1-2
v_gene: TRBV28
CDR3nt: TGTGCCAGCACGCGCCGATGGAACTATGGCTACACCTTC
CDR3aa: CASTRRWNYGYTF

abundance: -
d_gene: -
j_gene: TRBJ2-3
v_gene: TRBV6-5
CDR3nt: TGTGCCAGCAGTTATCCCCCTCGGACAGATACGCAGTATTTT
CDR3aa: CASSYPPRTDTQYF

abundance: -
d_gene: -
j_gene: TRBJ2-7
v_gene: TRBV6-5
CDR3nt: TGTGCCAGCAGCCGACATTCGGTCAGCTACGAGCAGTACTTC
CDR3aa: CASSRHSVSYEQYF

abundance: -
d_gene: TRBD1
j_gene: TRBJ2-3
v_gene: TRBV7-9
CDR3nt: TGTGCCAGCAGCTTAATGAGGGGGCAAGCAGATACGCAGTATTTT
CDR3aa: CASSLMRGQADTQYF

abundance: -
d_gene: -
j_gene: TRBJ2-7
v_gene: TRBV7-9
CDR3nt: TGTGCCAGCAGCTACGACAGGAATAACGAGCAGTACTTC
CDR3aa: CASSYDRNNEQYF

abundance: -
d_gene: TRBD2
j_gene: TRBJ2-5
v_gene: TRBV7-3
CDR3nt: TGTGCCAGCAGCTACGGGGGGAGGGAGACCCAGTACTTC
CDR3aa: CASSYGGRETQYF

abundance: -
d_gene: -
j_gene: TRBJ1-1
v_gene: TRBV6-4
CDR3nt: TGTGCCAGCAGTGCACAGATGAACACTGAAGCTTTCTTT
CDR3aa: CASSAQMNTEAFF

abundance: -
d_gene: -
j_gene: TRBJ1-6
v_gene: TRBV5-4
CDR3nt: TGTGCCAGCAGCTTGGAACAGGGTATGGGTTCACCCCTCCACTTT
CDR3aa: CASSLEQGMGSPLHF

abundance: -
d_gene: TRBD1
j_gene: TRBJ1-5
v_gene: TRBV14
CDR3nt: TGTGCCAGCAGCCTACCCACCGGGACAGATTATCAGCCCCAGCATTTT
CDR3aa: CASSLPTGTDYQPQHF

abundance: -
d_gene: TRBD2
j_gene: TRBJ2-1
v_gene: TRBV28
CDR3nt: TGTGCCAGCAGTTGGGTGGCGGCGGGAGGGCTTGATGAGCAGTTCTTC
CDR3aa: CASSWVAAGGLDEQFF

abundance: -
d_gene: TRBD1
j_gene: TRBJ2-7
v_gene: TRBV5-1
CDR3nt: TGCGCCAGCGGGGACAGGGGATACGAGCAGTACTTC
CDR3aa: CASGDRGYEQYF

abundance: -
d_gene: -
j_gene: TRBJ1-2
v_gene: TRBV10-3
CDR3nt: TGTGCCACCGGACCGGGAGGACTCTATGGCTACACCTTC
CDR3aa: CATGPGGLYGYTF

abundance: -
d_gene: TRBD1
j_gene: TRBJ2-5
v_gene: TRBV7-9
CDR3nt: TGTGCCAGCAGCTTGGTGGACAGGGAAGAGACCCAGTACTTC
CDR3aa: CASSLVDREETQYF

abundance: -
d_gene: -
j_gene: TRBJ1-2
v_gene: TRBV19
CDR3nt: TGTGCCAGTAATAACAGTCATGGCTACACCTTC
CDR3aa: CASNNSHGYTF

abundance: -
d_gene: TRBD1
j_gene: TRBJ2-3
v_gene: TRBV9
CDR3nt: TGTGCCAGCAGCGTAGGTGGGCAGGGGGCAGGAGATACGCAGTATTTT
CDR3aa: CASSVGGQGAGDTQYF

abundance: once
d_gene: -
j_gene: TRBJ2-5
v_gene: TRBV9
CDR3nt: TGTGCCAGCAGCGTTTCGTTTCAAGAGACCCAGTACTTC
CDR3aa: CASSVSFQETQYF

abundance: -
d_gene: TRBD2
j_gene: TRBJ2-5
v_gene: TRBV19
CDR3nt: TGTGCCAGTAGTACCGACTGGACTAGAAACGTGGAGACCCAGTACTTC
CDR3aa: CASSTDWTRNVETQYF

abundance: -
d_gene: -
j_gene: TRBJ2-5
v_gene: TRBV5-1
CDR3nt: TGCGCCAGCAGCTTAGGACATGAGGAAGAGACCCAGTACTTC
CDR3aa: CASSLGHEEETQYF

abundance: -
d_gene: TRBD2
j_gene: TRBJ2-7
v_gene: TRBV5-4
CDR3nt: TGTGCCAGCAGCTCGACTAGCGGGAGTGCCGAGCAGTACTTC
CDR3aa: CASSSTSGSAEQYF

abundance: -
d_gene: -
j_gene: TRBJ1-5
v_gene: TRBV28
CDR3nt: TGTGCCAGCAGTTTGGGGGGTCCCTATCAGCCCCAGCATTTT
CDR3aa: CASSLGGPYQPQHF

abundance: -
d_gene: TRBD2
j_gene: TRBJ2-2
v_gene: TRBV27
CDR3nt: TGTGCCAGCAGTCACCGACTAGCGGGGGGACAGGGCACCGGGGAGCTGTTTTTT
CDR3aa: CASSHRLAGGQGTGELFF

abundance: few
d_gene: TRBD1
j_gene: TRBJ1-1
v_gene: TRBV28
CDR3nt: TGTGCCAGCAGTTTCAGGGGGCGTCGAGTCGACACTGAAGCTTTCTTT
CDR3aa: CASSFRGRRVDTEAFF

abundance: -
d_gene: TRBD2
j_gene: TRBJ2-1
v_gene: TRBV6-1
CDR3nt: TGTGCCAGCATTGAAACGGGAGGCTACAATGAGCAGTTCTTC
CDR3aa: CASIETGGYNEQFF

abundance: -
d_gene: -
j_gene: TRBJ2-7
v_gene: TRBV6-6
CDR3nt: TGTGCCAGCAGTTACTCGAGCCCCAGACTGGGCTACGAGCAGTACTTC
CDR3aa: CASSYSSPRLGYEQYF

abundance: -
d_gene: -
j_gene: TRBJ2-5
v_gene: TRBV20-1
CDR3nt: TGCAGTGCTAGTGCCCCGGCCGGGGGGCTCCAAGAGACCCAGTACTTC
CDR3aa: CSASAPAGGLQETQYF

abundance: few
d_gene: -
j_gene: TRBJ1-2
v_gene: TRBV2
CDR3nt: TGTGCCAGCAGTGTAAGGGAGGGGGACTATGGCTACACCTTC
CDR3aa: CASSVREGDYGYTF

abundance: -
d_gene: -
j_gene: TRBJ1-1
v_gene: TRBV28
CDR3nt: TGTGCCAGCAGTTTAGCACAGGGCGGAGCTTTCTTT
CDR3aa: CASSLAQGGAFF

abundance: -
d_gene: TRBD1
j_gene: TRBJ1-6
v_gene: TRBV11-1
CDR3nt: TGTGCCAGCAGACCGGGACAGTATAATTCACCCCTCCACTTT
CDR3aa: CASRPGQYNSPLHF

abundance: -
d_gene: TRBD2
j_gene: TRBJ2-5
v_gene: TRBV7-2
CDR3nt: TGTGCCAGCAGCTTGAACGGGGGGGGTTCAGAGACCCAGTACTTC
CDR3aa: CASSLNGGGSETQYF

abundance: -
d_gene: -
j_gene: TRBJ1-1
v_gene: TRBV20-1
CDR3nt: TGCAGTGCCTCCTACCGGGGGGAAGCTTTCTTT
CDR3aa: CSASYRGEAFF

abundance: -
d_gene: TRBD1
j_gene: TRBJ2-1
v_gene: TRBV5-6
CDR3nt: TGTGCCAGCAGCGGGTACGACAGGGGGCTTGCCAATGAGCAGTTCTTC
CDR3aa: CASSGYDRGLANEQFF

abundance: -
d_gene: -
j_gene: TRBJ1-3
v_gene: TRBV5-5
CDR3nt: TGTGCCAGCAGCCCCGAGGAGGGGAGCGGAAACACCATATATTTT
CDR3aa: CASSPEEGSGNTIYF

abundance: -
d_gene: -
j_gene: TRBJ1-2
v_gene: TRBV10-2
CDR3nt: TGCGCCAGCAGCCAGGATCCGCGTTACTATGGCTACACCTTC
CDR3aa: CASSQDPRYYGYTF

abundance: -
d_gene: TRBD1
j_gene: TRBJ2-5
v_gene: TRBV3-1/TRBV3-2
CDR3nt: TGTGCCAGCACCCTGACAGGGATCGAGACCCAGTACTTC
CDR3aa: CASTLTGIETQYF

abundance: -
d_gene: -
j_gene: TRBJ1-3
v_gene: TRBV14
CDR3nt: TGTGCCAGCAGCCAAGGGTACGGGGTGCGGAACACCATATATTTT
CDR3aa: CASSQGYGVRNTIYF

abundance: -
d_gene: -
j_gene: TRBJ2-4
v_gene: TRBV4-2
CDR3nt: TGTGCCAGCAGCCAGAGACAGGACAAAAACATTCAGTACTTC
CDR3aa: CASSQRQDKNIQYF

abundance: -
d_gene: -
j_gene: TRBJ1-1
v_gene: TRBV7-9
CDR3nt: TGTGCCAGCAGCTTAAACACCTTGAACACTGAAGCTTTCTTT
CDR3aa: CASSLNTLNTEAFF

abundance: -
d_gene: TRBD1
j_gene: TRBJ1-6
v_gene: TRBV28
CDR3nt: TGTGCCAGCAGTTTCTGGACAGGGGGGTCGAAAGGCTCACCCCTCCACTTT
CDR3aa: CASSFWTGGSKGSPLHF

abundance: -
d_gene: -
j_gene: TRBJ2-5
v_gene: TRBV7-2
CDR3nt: TGTGCCAGCAGCTTAAGTCACCACCAGGGGACCCAGTACTTC
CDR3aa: CASSLSHHQGTQYF

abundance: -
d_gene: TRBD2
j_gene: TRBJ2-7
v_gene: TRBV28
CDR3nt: TGTGCCAGCAGCCTTGGACTAGCGGCCCCCTACGAGCAGTACTTC
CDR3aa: CASSLGLAAPYEQYF

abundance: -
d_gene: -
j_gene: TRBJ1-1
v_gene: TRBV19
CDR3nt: TGTGCCAGTAGTATCCCAGGGGCATCGGGCACTGAAGCTTTCTTT
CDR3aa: CASSIPGASGTEAFF

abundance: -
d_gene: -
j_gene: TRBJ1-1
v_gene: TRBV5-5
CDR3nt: TGTGCCAGCAGCCCCACAGCGAACACTGAAGCTTTCTTT
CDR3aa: CASSPTANTEAFF

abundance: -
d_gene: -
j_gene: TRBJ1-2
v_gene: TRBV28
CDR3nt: TGTGCCAGCATCGCAGGAGGGCCGCGGACCTATGGCTACACCTTC
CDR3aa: CASIAGGPRTYGYTF

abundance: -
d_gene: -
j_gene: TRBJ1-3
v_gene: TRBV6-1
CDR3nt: TGTGCCAGCAGTGAAAATGAGGGAAACACCATATATTTT
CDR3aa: CASSENEGNTIYF

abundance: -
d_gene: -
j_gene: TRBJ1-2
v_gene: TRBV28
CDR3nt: TGTGCCAGCAGTTCCTTTGATAGACAAGTCTATGGCTACACCTTC
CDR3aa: CASSSFDRQVYGYTF

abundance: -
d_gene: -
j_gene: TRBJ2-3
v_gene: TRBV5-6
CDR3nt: TGTGCCAGCAGCTTGTGGGGGGGCACTCCAGATACGCAGTATTTT
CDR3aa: CASSLWGGTPDTQYF

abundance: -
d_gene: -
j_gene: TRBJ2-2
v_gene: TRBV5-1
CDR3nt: TGCGCCAGCAGCTTGGTTTCCGGTTTCGACACCGGGGAGCTGTTTTTT
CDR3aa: CASSLVSGFDTGELFF

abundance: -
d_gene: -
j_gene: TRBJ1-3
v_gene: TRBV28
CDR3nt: TGTGCCAGCAGTTCTGAAGGGGCTGGAAACACCATATATTTT
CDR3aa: CASSSEGAGNTIYF

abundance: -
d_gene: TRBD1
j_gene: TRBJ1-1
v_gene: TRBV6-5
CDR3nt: TGTGCCAGCAGTCGGACAGGGCCTAGCGGCACTGAAGCTTTCTTT
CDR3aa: CASSRTGPSGTEAFF

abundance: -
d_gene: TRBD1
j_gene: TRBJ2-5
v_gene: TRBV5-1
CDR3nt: TGCGCCAGCAGCAAGGGACAGGGTGAGGAGACCCAGTACTTC
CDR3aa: CASSKGQGEETQYF

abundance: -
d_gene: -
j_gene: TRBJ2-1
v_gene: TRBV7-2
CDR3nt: TGTGCCAGCAGCTTAGTAGGATCCCCCGGACTCTTATACAATGAGCAGTTCTTC
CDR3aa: CASSLVGSPGLLYNEQFF